The T cell receptor (beta chain) described here comes from a study of metastatic and nonmetastatic thyroid tumors. Study details: Peripheral blood and tumor or nodule samples from malignant and benign thyroid patients were compared.

Thyroid surgery was performed in patients who had received no treatment beforehand. CDR3 size: 13 residues. J lost 15 bases, V lost 0 bases, and 8 bases had no gene match. Germline CDR1 is SGHDT and CDR2 is YYEEEE. Regarding the study as a whole: It was reported that TCR beta diversity was significantly higher in malignant thyroid tumors than benign nodules, in blood and tumor.

Per the authors' pipeline: CDR3 was compared across clinicopathological groups, and the resulting differences were used to build a distant-metastasis classifier for papillary thyroid cancer. TCRdb re-called the PCR reads with MiXCR. The V and J calls here are based on TCRdb, not the publication. The sample holds about 25,000 clones, roughly 19% seen once. About this clone itself: Its specificity is unknown.

V and J are TRBV5-6 and TRBJ2-1; 8 bases map to TRBD2. Sequenced material: blood. This receptor was obtained from a male donor with papillary thyroid cancer or a benign thyroid nodule (not recorded which). Some clones in this sample may be carry-over from other donors' samples. CDR3 in DNA: TGTGCCAGCAGCTTGGCCGCATCGGGGGGGCTGTTCTTC. Translated: CASSLAASGGLFF.